The 8 T cell receptor beta chains in this list originate from one sample, sequenced in a study of T-cell reconstitution after alpha-beta-depleted transplantation in children (TCRdb year 2016). The library was generated by PCR. The data were produced on an Illumina HiSeq 2500. To normalize quantification of the TCRbeta repertoire, the TCR libraries were built with molecular barcoding that relied on unique molecular identifiers. TCRdb reanalyzed the raw reads on its own, using fastp at Q25 for trimming and MiXCR for clone calling, and kept in-frame beta chains. Rows merge per CDR3 protein into single entries with the most common DNA and genes. The sample profile shows about 110,000 distinct CDR3 sequences; approximately 6.4% of them were found once. Roughly 25% of the sample is taken by the ten largest. The treatment or condition label for this specimen denotes: allogeneic hematopoietic cell transplantation with graft depleted of TCRalphabeta T cells and CD19 B cells.

The specimen comprised PBMCs, mostly from graft donor cells, sampled 360 days after TCRalphabeta/CD19-depleted stem cell transplant. Receptors were obtained from a male patient aged 2 to 9 who had a stem cell transplant for acute lymphoblastic leukemia, so the T cells may come from the graft donor.

This clonotype was recorded many times. The V gene is TRBV29-1, the J gene TRBJ1-1; D ambiguous. Per the germline V gene, CDR1 is SQVTM and CDR2 is ANQGSEA. The V end was cut by 4 bases, the J end by 0 bases, with 6 bases between. This CDR3 comprises 12 residues. CDR3 DNA sequence: TGCAGCGTTGCCGTTATGAACACTGAAGCTTTCTTT. Protein sequence: CSVAVMNTEAFF.

This clonotype appeared many times. V gene TRBV6-1 combines with J gene TRBJ2-1; 12 bases match TRBD1. The CDR3 is 14 amino acids. Germline assignment: CDR1 MNHNS and CDR2 SASEGT. Trimming removed 3 bases from V and 12 bases from J; junction bases left unmatched: 6. The CDR3 DNA is TGTGCCAGCAGTGACACGGGACAGGGGGCACGGCAGTTCTTC. This sequence encodes CASSDTGQGARQFF.

The rearrangement links TRBV11-2 to TRBJ1-3; D ambiguous. The germline V and J ends were trimmed by 6 bases and 3 bases, with 15 bases remaining between them. The CDR3 totals 15 residues. From germline, CDR1 is SGHAT and CDR2 FQNNGV. The CDR3 nucleotides read TGTGCCAGCAGGATCGGGGTCAGCCATGGAAACACCATATATTTT. Translation gives CASRIGVSHGNTIYF.

In its sample, this clonotype was seen many times. This chain joins TRBV9 and TRBJ2-5; 7 bases are a match to TRBD1. The CDR3 covers 14 residues. The J segment lost 1 base and the V segment lost 4 bases, leaving 4 bases of the junction unmatched. Germline loops: CDR1 SGDLS, CDR2 YYNGEE. The CDR3 spells CASSPGGAQETQYF. Here the CDR3 DNA reads TGTGCCAGCAGCCCAGGGGGTGCCCAAGAGACCCAGTACTTC. Full variable domain (outside the CDR3, taken from reference TRBV9 and TRBJ2-5): DSGVTQTPKHLITATGQRVTLRCSPRSGDLSVYWYQQSLDQGLQFLIQYYNGEERAKGNILERFSAQQFPDLHSELNLSSLELGDSALYFCASSPGGAQETQYFGPGTRLLVL.

This clonotype turned up a few times. The V gene is TRBV20-1, the J gene TRBJ2-2, with D maybe TRBD1 (5 bases). Looked up from germline, CDR1 is DFQATT and CDR2 is SNEGSKA (reference sequence). The CDR3 runs to 15 residues. V lost 1 base, J lost 3 bases, and 12 bases lay in between. The CDR3, as DNA: TGCAGTGCTAGAGTAAAGGGGTTTTACACCGGGGAGCTGTTTTTT. Amino acids: CSARVKGFYTGELFF.

This clonotype showed up just a few times. The V gene is TRBV5-4, the J gene TRBJ1-1; maybe TRBD1 (6 bases). CDR3 size: 15 residues. V was clipped by 4 bases and J by 6 bases, with 19 bases between them. Germline V gene lookup returns CDR1 SGHNT and CDR2 YYREEE (reference sequence). CDR3: CASSLLLTGRAEAFF. The CDR3 DNA is TGTGCCAGCAGCCTTCTTCTTACAGGGAGGGCTGAAGCTTTCTTT.

In this sample, this clonotype turned up a few times. A junction boundary mismatches the germline segment, possibly from a read error. The chain employs TRBV7-7 and TRBJ2-3; no reliable D call. Germline CDR1 is SSHAT and CDR2 is FNYEAQ (reference sequence). There are 13 residues in the CDR3. The CDR3 protein is CASSPHTADTQYF. CDR3 nucleotides: TGTGCTAGCAGCCCACACACGGCGGATACGCAGTATTTT.

The chain uses TRBV27 and TRBJ1-1; 11 bases fit TRBD1. Germline V gene sequence: CDR1 MNHEY, CDR2 SMNVEV (reference sequence). The V gene end was trimmed by 7 bases and the J gene end by 4 bases; junction bases not matched to a gene: 8. The CDR3 runs 15 residues. In DNA form, the CDR3 reads TGTGCCAGCACCGACGCGGGACAGGGGGGCACTGAAGCTTTCTTT. This gives the protein CASTDAGQGGTEAFF.